These 9 T cell receptor beta chains share one sample of origin, sequenced in a study of cytomegalovirus exposure and HLA in healthy donors. A multiplex PCR was run with 60 Vbeta primers and 13 Jbeta primers. Produced via immunoSEQ multiplex PCR; TCRdb's table is partial and in-frame only. The sample lists 110,000 to 150,000 clones; 65% to 85% were seen once. Sample: PBMCs. The source is a male donor in good health and CMV-seronegative.

The rearrangement joins TRBV7-9 to TRBJ2-7; 9 bases line up with TRBD1. CDR1 and CDR2 (germline): SEHNR, FQNEAQ (reference sequence). The CDR3 runs to 14 residues. The V and J ends lost 4 bases and 5 bases, in that order; junction bases with no gene match: 6. The CDR3 sequence: CASSSRTGANEQYF. The CDR3 nucleotides are TGTGCCAGCAGCTCCAGGACAGGGGCTAACGAGCAGTACTTC.

The V gene is TRBV27, the J gene TRBJ1-5, with D tentatively TRBD1 (5 bases). Between the trimmed V and J ends, which lost 6 bases and 0 bases, there was a span of 9 bases. This CDR3 spans 14 amino acids. Germline V gives CDR1 MNHEY, CDR2 SMNVEV (reference sequence). This CDR3 is CASRYQGSNQPQHF. CDR3 coding DNA: TGTGCCAGCAGGTATCAGGGTAGCAATCAGCCCCAGCATTTT.

J is TRBJ1-5 and V is TRBV10-1; no firm D call. The ends were cut back, 4 bases at V and 14 bases at J, with 18 bases in the middle. The CDR3 is 13 amino acids. Germline CDR1 reads WNHNN; CDR2 reads SYGVQD (reference sequence). The chain's CDR3 is CASSAQMEATKHF. The CDR3 DNA sequence: TGCGCCAGCAGTGCACAGATGGAGGCCACCAAGCATTTT.

This chain links TRBV18 with TRBJ2-7, with TRBD2 as a possible D gene (7 bases). This CDR3 has 12 residues. Germline CDR1 KGHSH, CDR2 LQKENI. Trimming pared 7 bases from V and 6 bases from J, leaving 13 bases between. In nucleotides, the CDR3 is TGTGCCAGCTTCGCGGGGGCGGGCGAGCAGTACTTC. This codes for CASFAGAGEQYF.

This clone was found once. The rearrangement links TRBV7-2 to TRBJ2-7; D is possibly TRBD2 (5 bases). Germline values: CDR1 SGHTA, CDR2 FQGNSA. This CDR3 spans 14 amino acids. Trimming left V 5 bases short and J 5 bases short, with 16 bases between. The CDR3 loop is CASSPGYRTDEQYF. DNA for the CDR3: TGTGCCAGCAGCCCGGGATACCGTACGGACGAGCAGTACTTC.

This clone was found once. This chain uses TRBV6-1 with TRBJ1-5, with D possibly being TRBD1 (6 bases). Per germline, CDR1 MNHNS and CDR2 SASEGT. V was shortened by 3 bases and J by 5 bases, with 11 bases between the two germline ends. The CDR3 spans 14 residues. The CDR3: CASSDTGYDQPQHF. CDR3 coding DNA: TGTGCCAGCAGTGATACAGGGTACGATCAGCCCCAGCATTTT.

The chain links TRBV28 to TRBJ1-5; tentative D call: TRBD1 (6 bases). CDR1 and CDR2 (germline): MDHEN, SYDVKM. This CDR3 spans 15 amino acids. V was cut by 3 bases and J by 0 bases, with 9 bases left in between. CDR3: CASSLTGVSNQPQHF. DNA of the CDR3: TGTGCCAGCAGTTTGACAGGAGTTAGCAATCAGCCCCAGCATTTT. Full variable domain (missing parts from reference TRBV28 and TRBJ1-5): DVKVTQSSRYLVKRTGEKVFLECVQDMDHENMFWYRQDPGLGLRLIYFSYDVKMKEKGDIPEGYSVSREKKERFSLILESASTNQTSMYLCASSLTGVSNQPQHFGDGTRLSIL.

This clone was counted between two and nine times. The chain is built from TRBV5-1 and TRBJ2-5; TRBD1 matches at 8 bases. The J call is uncertain, as TRBJ2-7 better fits the DNA end. The CDR3 spans 16 residues. Germline V gene lookup returns CDR1 SGHRS and CDR2 YFSETQ. Here the CDR3 reads CASSLSVDREDYEQYF. The CDR3 region has the DNA TGCGCCAGCAGCTTGTCCGTGGACAGGGAGGACTACGAGCAGTACTTC.

This rearrangement joins TRBV6-1 to TRBJ2-5; possible D gene TRBD1, 6 bases. Germline CDR1 and CDR2: MNHNS and SASEGT. The CDR3 runs to 15 residues. Trimming took off 4 bases at V and 4 bases at J, with 16 bases between the two ends. The CDR3 region is CASSALGTGRETQYF. CDR3 bases: TGTGCCAGCAGTGCCCTCGGAACAGGGAGAGAGACCCAGTACTTC.